The 27 T cell receptor beta chains presented below share a single source sample, sequenced in a study of cytotoxic CD8 clonotypes in ibrutinib-treated CLL. The assay was immunoSEQ multiplex PCR, and TCRdb's table has in-frame clones only and misses some. The top ten hold approximately 10% of the sample, which has more than 200,000 clones, just under 80% seen once. Sequencing was performed on PBMCs, taken after 12 months of ibrutinib treatment. The origin of the receptors is a human donor with chronic lymphocytic leukemia.

This sequence joins TRBV2 and TRBJ2-5; either TRBD1 or TRBD2 may fit D (5 bases each). Germline CDR1 reads SNHLY; CDR2 reads FYNNEI. The CDR3 totals 15 residues. Trimming removed 4 bases at V and 5 bases at J, with 17 bases between. CDR3 sequence reads: CASSAPVGPWETQYF. Written as DNA, the CDR3 is TGTGCCAGCAGTGCCCCTGTGGGACCCTGGGAGACCCAGTACTTC.

The chain carries TRBV6-6 and TRBJ2-1; no clear D. Deletions cut 4 bases from V and 4 bases from J, with 17 bases between. This CDR3 has 16 residues. The germline V gene has CDR1 MNHNY and CDR2 SVGAGI (reference sequence). The CDR3 DNA reads TGTGCCAGCAGTTTCCCCCCTTGGGCCTCTTACAATGAGCAGTTCTTC. Translation: CASSFPPWASYNEQFF.

Comments on this clone: Mismatch with germline at one junction end may stem from a read error. DNA of the CDR3: TGTGCCAGCAGACGGACAGGACTGAACACCGGGGAGTTGTTTTTT. Amino acids: CASRRTGLNTGELFF. The chain combines TRBV6-6 with TRBJ2-2, with 7 bases fitting TRBD1. The CDR3 has 15 residues. The germline V gene encodes CDR1 MNHNY and CDR2 SVGAGI (reference sequence).

The rearrangement joins TRBV14 to TRBJ1-2; 7 nucleotides line up with TRBD1. The V and J ends lost 3 bases and 2 bases, in that order; junction bases with no gene match: 6. CDR1 is SGHDN, CDR2 FVKESK, per germline. This CDR3 has 15 amino acids. CDR3 sequence: CASSHIQQGNYGYTF. DNA for the CDR3: TGTGCCAGCAGCCACATTCAACAGGGGAACTATGGCTACACCTTC. The full variable domain, with the rest looked up from reference TRBV14 and TRBJ1-2, is EAGVTQFPSHSVIEKGQTVTLRCDPISGHDNLYWYRRVMGKEIKFLLHFVKESKQDESGMPNNRFLAERTGGTYSTLKVQPAELEDSGVYFCASSHIQQGNYGYTFGSGTRLTVV.

The chain recombines TRBV6-4 with TRBJ2-2, with TRBD2 identical over 8 bases. V was pared by 2 bases and J by 5 bases, with 7 bases of the junction left unmatched. Germline V gene data show CDR1 as MRHNA and CDR2 as SNTAGT. The CDR3 spans 16 residues. The CDR3 spells CASSDDSGLATGELFF. The CDR3 DNA reads TGTGCCAGCAGTGACGATTCTGGACTAGCAACCGGGGAGCTGTTTTTT.

V is TRBV19 and J is TRBJ1-1; perhaps TRBD1 as D (6 bases). Per germline, CDR1 LNHDA and CDR2 SQIVND (reference sequence). V shed 6 bases and J shed 10 bases, with 12 bases lying between them. This CDR3 is built from 11 residues. CDR3 sequence reads: CASSSSGAAFF. The DNA of the CDR3 is TGTGCCAGTAGCTCCTCGGGGGCAGCTTTCTTT.

This clone was observed at least ten times. The rearrangement joins TRBV7-8 to TRBJ2-5; a weak D match, TRBD1 (5 bases). This CDR3 region has 14 residues. The germline CDR1 and CDR2 sequences are SGHVS and FQNEAQ. V gave up 5 bases and J gave up 5 bases, with 15 bases separating them. In DNA form, the CDR3 reads TGTGCCAGCAGCGAAGAAATCGCAGGGGAGACCCAGTACTTC. It is translated as CASSEEIAGETQYF.

V is TRBV21-1 and J is TRBJ2-5. TRBV21-1 is reported as a pseudogene. This CDR3 comprises 11 residues. The CDR3 spells CASSKMGTQYF. CDR3 in DNA: TGTGCCAGCAGCAAGATGGGGACCCAGTACTTC.

The chain combines TRBV28 with TRBJ2-3, with D possibly being TRBD2 (6 bases). CDR3 length equals 14 residues. V was shortened by 10 bases and J by 0 bases, with 14 bases between the two germline ends. The germline gives CDR1 MDHEN, CDR2 SYDVKM. CDR3 in amino acids: CATGASVSTDTQYF. CDR3 bases: TGTGCCACCGGGGCTAGCGTAAGCACAGATACGCAGTATTTT.

The chain recombines TRBV2 with TRBJ2-7; D call uncertain. This CDR3 has 11 amino acids. CDR1 is SNHLY and CDR2 is FYNNEI in the germline V gene. V was clipped by 4 bases and J by 6 bases, with 7 bases between them. This CDR3 is CASSVSSEQYF. Written as DNA, the CDR3 is TGTGCCAGCAGTGTGTCCAGCGAGCAGTACTTC.

The genes are TRBV18 and TRBJ2-7; D is possibly TRBD2 (6 bases). In germline, CDR1 is KGHSH, CDR2 LQKENI. Trimming pared 4 bases from V and 5 bases from J, leaving 12 bases between. The CDR3 is made up of 13 amino acids. The CDR3 loop reads CASSRLVADEQYF. CDR3 in DNA: TGTGCCAGCTCACGACTAGTTGCCGACGAGCAGTACTTC.

The rearrangement uses TRBV30 and TRBJ2-3; D not resolved. Germline CDR1 and CDR2: GTSNPN and SVGIG (reference sequence). The CDR3 consists of 12 residues. Between the trimmed V and J ends, which lost 1 base and 4 bases, there was a span of 6 bases. The CDR3 protein is CAWSERADTQYF. The CDR3 region has the DNA TGTGCCTGGAGTGAGAGAGCAGATACGCAGTATTTT.

The rearrangement links TRBV4-1 to TRBJ1-1, with unresolved D. The CDR3 extends over 13 amino acids. V shed 0 bases and J shed 4 bases, with 6 bases lying between them. Germline V gene data show CDR1 as MGHRA and CDR2 as YSYEKL. The CDR3: CASSQEVGTEAFF. The CDR3 coding sequence is TGCGCCAGCAGCCAAGAGGTGGGCACTGAAGCTTTCTTT.

The chain has TRBV29-1 and TRBJ2-3, with TRBD2 as a possible D gene (6 bases). This CDR3 region has 14 residues. From germline, CDR1 is SQVTM and CDR2 ANQGSEA. Trimming cost V 4 bases and J 1 base, with 12 bases left between them. CDR3: CSVVEGFGTDTQYF. The CDR3 coding sequence is TGCAGCGTTGTGGAGGGATTTGGCACAGATACGCAGTATTTT.

This chain connects TRBV9 to TRBJ2-2; D is uncertain. Germline assignment: CDR1 SGDLS and CDR2 YYNGEE. The CDR3 spans 14 residues. Trimming took 4 bases from V and 7 from J, leaving 14 bases between them. DNA for the CDR3: TGTGCCAGCAGCTCCACCCGATGGGGCGGGGAGCTGTTTTTT. Translation gives CASSSTRWGGELFF. The full variable domain, with the rest looked up from reference TRBV9 and TRBJ2-2, is DSGVTQTPKHLITATGQRVTLRCSPRSGDLSVYWYQQSLDQGLQFLIQYYNGEERAKGNILERFSAQQFPDLHSELNLSSLELGDSALYFCASSSTRWGGELFFGEGSRLTVL.

This clone was counted between two and nine times. V and J are TRBV2 and TRBJ2-3; D unresolved. The germline V and J ends were trimmed by 6 bases and 4 bases, with 5 bases remaining between them. The CDR3 sequence is 11 residues long. CDR1 and CDR2 (germline): SNHLY, FYNNEI. The CDR3 sequence is CASRTPDTQYF. For the CDR3, the DNA is TGTGCCAGCAGAACCCCAGATACGCAGTATTTT.

The chain combines TRBV5-1 with TRBJ2-3; the D gene is possibly TRBD1 (6 bases). The CDR3 loop spans 14 amino acids. Trimming shortened V by 4 bases and J by 5 bases, and 14 bases separated the two germline ends. Germline V gene sequence: CDR1 SGHRS, CDR2 YFSETQ. CDR3 DNA: TGCGCCAGCAGCATAGACAGGCGCCAAGATACGCAGTATTTT. Translating gives CASSIDRRQDTQYF.

This chain uses TRBV5-1 with TRBJ1-2; D is perhaps TRBD1 (5 bases). Germline CDR1 is SGHRS and CDR2 is YFSETQ. This CDR3 is built from 15 residues. Trimming pared 2 bases from V and 8 bases from J, leaving 19 bases between. CDR3 bases: TGCGCCAGCAGCTTCGGGCCTGAAGGGGCAGGAGGCTACACCTTC. It translates to CASSFGPEGAGGYTF.

This chain links TRBV27 with TRBJ1-2, with unresolved D. The ends were cut back, 3 bases at V and 3 bases at J, with 14 bases in the middle. The CDR3 loop spans 15 amino acids. Germline V gives CDR1 MNHEY, CDR2 SMNVEV (reference sequence). DNA for the CDR3: TGTGCCAGCAGTTTGTTATCAAGCCCTTACTATGGCTACACCTTC. Its translation is CASSLLSSPYYGYTF.

This clone was recorded once. The chain carries TRBV27 and TRBJ2-3, with TRBD2 matching 13 bases. CDR3 length: 16 residues. The V gene end was trimmed by 2 bases and the J gene end by 4 bases; junction bases not matched to a gene: 3. Germline V gives CDR1 MNHEY, CDR2 SMNVEV (reference sequence). The CDR3 spells CASSLIGLAGADTQYF. The CDR3 DNA reads as TGTGCCAGCAGTTTAATTGGACTAGCGGGAGCAGATACGCAGTATTTT.

This chain connects TRBV18 to TRBJ1-1; 7 bases are a match to TRBD1. From germline, CDR1 is KGHSH and CDR2 LQKENI. CDR3 length equals 15 residues. The junction had 4 bases not matched to a gene; V was cut back by 2 bases and J by 1 base. CDR3: CASSPRTGENTEAFF. The CDR3 DNA reads as TGTGCCAGCTCACCAAGGACAGGAGAGAACACTGAAGCTTTCTTT.

The genes are TRBV4-2 and TRBJ1-2; 10 bases are a match to TRBD1. J lost 2 bases, V lost 0 bases, and 6 bases had no gene match. Germline lookup yields CDR1 LGHNA and CDR2 YNFKEQ. CDR3 length equals 17 residues. CDR3 region: CASSQDLRGQGNYGYTF. The CDR3 DNA sequence: TGTGCCAGCAGCCAAGATCTCAGGGGACAGGGGAACTATGGCTACACCTTC.

This clone turned up a few times. The V and J genes are TRBV4-2 and TRBJ2-7, with a tentative D call TRBD2 (6 bases). Trimming stripped 4 bases from V and 2 bases from J, with 18 bases between. This CDR3 comprises 16 residues. Germline V lookup: CDR1 LGHNA, CDR2 YNFKEQ. The CDR3 protein is CASSPRGGGAPYEQYF. In DNA form, the CDR3 reads TGTGCCAGCAGCCCTAGGGGAGGAGGGGCCCCCTACGAGCAGTACTTC.

This clone is medium-sized in the sample. The V call is TRBV4-1, the J call TRBJ1-1; 12 bases agree with TRBD1. Per germline, CDR1 MGHRA and CDR2 YSYEKL. The length of the CDR3 is 17 residues. The V gene end was trimmed by 0 bases and the J gene end by 0 bases; junction bases not matched to a gene: 2. The CDR3 DNA follows: TGCGCCAGCAGCCAAGATGGGACAGGGGGCATGAACACTGAAGCTTTCTTT. Amino acids: CASSQDGTGGMNTEAFF.

This chain connects TRBV7-8 to TRBJ2-7; D is unresolved. Looked up from germline, CDR1 is SGHVS and CDR2 is FQNEAQ. V was cut by 3 bases and J by 2 bases, with 8 bases left in between. The CDR3 runs to 13 residues. The CDR3 region is CASSFVGTYEQYF. CDR3 nucleotide sequence: TGTGCCAGCAGCTTTGTAGGGACCTACGAGCAGTACTTC.

The sample holds one count of this clone. This chain uses TRBV27 with TRBJ2-1; 9 nucleotides agree with TRBD2. Germline trimming cut 3 bases from V and 7 bases from J; bases unmatched to any gene: 7. Germline V gives CDR1 MNHEY, CDR2 SMNVEV (reference sequence). The CDR3 is made up of 15 amino acids. CDR3 sequence: CASSLLAGARNEQFF. The CDR3 nucleotides are TGTGCCAGCAGTTTGTTAGCGGGGGCCCGAAATGAGCAGTTCTTC.

This clone has only a few counts. The J gene is TRBJ1-1, the V gene TRBV6-6, with D maybe TRBD1 (5 bases). V was shortened by 7 bases and J by 3 bases, with 18 bases between the two germline ends. Germline V lookup: CDR1 MNHNY, CDR2 SVGAGI (reference sequence). The CDR3 spans 15 residues. The CDR3 is CASTPGGSGDTEAFF. In DNA form, the CDR3 reads TGTGCCAGCACCCCGGGGGGGAGTGGGGACACTGAAGCTTTCTTT.